A single T cell receptor (beta chain) is shown here with its context. Assay: immunoSEQ multiplex PCR; the TCRdb copy retains only in-frame clones and omits some. The repertoire holds over 150,000 clones, with roughly 92% as singletons. Germline assignment: CDR1 MNHNY and CDR2 SVGAGI (reference sequence). This CDR3 contains 11 residues. Trimming shortened V by 7 bases and J by 5 bases, and 8 bases separated the two germline ends. These data belong to a study of T cell responses to AZD1222 COVID-19 vaccine. The chain couples TRBV6-6 to TRBJ1-1; D call uncertain. This receptor was taken from an adult who received the AZD1222 COVID-19 vaccine. This specimen was peripheral blood, taken 28 days after the second AZD1222 dose. Here the CDR3 DNA reads TGTGCCAGCACCCTAGAAACTGAAGCTTTCTTT. The encoded protein is CASTLETEAFF.